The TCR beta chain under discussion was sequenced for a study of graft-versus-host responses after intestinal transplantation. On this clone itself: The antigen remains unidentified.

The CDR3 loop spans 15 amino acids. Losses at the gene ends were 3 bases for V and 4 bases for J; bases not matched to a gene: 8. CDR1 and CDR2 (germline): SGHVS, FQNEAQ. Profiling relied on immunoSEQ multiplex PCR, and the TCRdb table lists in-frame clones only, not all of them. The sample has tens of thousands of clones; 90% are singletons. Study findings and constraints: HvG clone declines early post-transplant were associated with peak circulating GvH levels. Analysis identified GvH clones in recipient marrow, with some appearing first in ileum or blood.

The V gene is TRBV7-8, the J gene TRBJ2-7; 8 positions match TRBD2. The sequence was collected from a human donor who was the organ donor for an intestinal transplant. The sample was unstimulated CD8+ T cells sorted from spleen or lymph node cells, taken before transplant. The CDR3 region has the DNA TGTGCCAGCAGCTTTGGTCGAGCGGGAGTATACGAGCAGTACTTC. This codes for CASSFGRAGVYEQYF.